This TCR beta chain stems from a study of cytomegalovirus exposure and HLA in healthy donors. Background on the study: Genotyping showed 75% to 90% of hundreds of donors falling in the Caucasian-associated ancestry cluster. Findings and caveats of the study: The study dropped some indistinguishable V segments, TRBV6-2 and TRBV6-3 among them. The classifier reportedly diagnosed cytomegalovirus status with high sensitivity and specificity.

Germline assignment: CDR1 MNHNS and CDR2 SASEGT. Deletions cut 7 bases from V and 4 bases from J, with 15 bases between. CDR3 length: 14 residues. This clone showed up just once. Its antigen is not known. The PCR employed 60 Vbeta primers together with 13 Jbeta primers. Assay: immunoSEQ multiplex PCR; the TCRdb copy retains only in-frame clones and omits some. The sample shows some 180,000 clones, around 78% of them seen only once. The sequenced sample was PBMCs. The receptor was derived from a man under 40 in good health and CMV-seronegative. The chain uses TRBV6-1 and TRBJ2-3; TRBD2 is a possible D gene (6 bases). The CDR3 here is CASNRLDKPDTQYF. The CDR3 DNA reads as TGTGCCAGCAATCGACTAGACAAACCAGATACGCAGTATTTT.